These 4 T cell receptor beta chains share one sample of origin, sequenced in a study of blood T cells in healthy people across ages. A second PCR, run for roughly 6 to 11 cycles, used a sample-barcoded 5' primer plus a J-beta primer mix. MiXCR, applied by TCRdb to the 5' RACE reads, yields one record per CDR3 protein. The sample shows roughly 800,000 distinct CDR3 sequences, 58% of them seen only once. Sequencing was performed on blood. All receptors come from a man aged 25 to 40 in good health.

This chain links TRBV11-2 with TRBJ2-7; D is ambiguous. Germline-derived CDR1 and CDR2 are SGHAT and FQNNGV. This CDR3 comprises 15 residues. The V gene lost 1 base and the J gene lost 0 bases, with 10 bases spanning the gap. The DNA for the CDR3 is TGTGCCAGCAGCTTAGCTGTTATCAGCTCCTACGAGCAGTACTTC. Translated: CASSLAVISSYEQYF.

The chain uses TRBV29-1 and TRBJ1-1; a possible D gene is TRBD1 (5 bases). The V end was cut by 4 bases, the J end by 4 bases, with 7 bases between. Germline assignment: CDR1 SQVTM and CDR2 ANQGSEA. The CDR3 runs 11 residues. The CDR3 DNA is TGCAGCGTTGGACAGCTCACTGAAGCTTTCTTT. The encoded protein is CSVGQLTEAFF.

This clonotype was recorded once. This chain connects TRBV7-9 to TRBJ2-5; D possibly corresponds to TRBD2 (6 bases). The CDR3 is 14 amino acids. Germline assignment: CDR1 SEHNR and CDR2 FQNEAQ (reference sequence). Between the trimmed V and J ends, which lost 7 bases and 11 bases, there was a span of 23 bases. In DNA form, the CDR3 reads TGTGCCAGCACCTTGGCGGGGAGCAAGCCTGAGCAGTACTTC. Amino acids: CASTLAGSKPEQYF. Using reference TRBV7-9 and TRBJ2-5 for the parts outside the CDR3, the full variable domain is DTGVSQNPRHKITKRGQNVTFRCDPISEHNRLYWYRQTLGQGPEFLTYFQNEAQLEKSRLLSDRFSAERPKGSFSTLEIQRTEQGDSAMYLCASTLAGSKPEQYFGPGTRLLVL.

This rearrangement joins TRBV7-9 to TRBJ2-5; weak D call: TRBD2 (6 bases). The CDR3 covers 16 residues. Trimming took off 2 bases at V and 0 bases at J, with 13 bases between the two ends. Germline V lookup: CDR1 SEHNR, CDR2 FQNEAQ (reference sequence). The chain's CDR3 is CASSLTQRANQETQYF. The CDR3 DNA reads TGTGCCAGCAGCTTAACCCAGCGGGCGAACCAAGAGACCCAGTACTTC.